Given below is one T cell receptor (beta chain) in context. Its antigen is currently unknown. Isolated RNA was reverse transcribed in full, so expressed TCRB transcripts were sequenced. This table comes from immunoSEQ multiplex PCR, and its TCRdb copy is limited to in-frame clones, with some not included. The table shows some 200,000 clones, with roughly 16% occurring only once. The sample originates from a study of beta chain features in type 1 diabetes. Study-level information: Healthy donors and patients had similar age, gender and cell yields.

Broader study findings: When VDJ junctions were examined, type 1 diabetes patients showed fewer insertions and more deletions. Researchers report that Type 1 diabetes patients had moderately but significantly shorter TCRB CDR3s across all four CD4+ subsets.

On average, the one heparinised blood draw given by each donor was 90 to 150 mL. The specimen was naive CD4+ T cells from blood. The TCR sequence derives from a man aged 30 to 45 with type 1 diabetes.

In DNA, the CDR3 is TGTGCCATCAGCCACAGGGAGCAAGAGACCCAGTACTTC. Its protein is CAISHREQETQYF. The chain carries TRBV10-3 and TRBJ2-5; a possible D gene is TRBD1 (6 bases). CDR1 is ENHRY, CDR2 SYGVKD, per germline. With 6 bases removed from V and 2 bases from J, the gap between germline ends came to 10 bases. This CDR3 contains 13 residues.